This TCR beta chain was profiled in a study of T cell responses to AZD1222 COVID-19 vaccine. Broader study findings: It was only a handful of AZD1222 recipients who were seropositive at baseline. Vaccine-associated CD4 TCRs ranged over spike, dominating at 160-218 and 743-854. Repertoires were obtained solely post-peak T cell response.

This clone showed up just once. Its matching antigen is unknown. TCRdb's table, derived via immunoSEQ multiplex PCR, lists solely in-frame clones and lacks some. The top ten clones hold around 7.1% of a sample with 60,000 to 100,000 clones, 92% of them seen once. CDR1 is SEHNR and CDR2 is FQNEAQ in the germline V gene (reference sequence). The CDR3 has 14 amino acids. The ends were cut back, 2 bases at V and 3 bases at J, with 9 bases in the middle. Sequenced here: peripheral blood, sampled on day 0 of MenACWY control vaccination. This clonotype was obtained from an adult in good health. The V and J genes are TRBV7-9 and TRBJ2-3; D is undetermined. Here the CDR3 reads CASSLPQVTDTQYF. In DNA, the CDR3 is TGTGCCAGCAGCTTACCTCAGGTTACAGATACGCAGTATTTT.